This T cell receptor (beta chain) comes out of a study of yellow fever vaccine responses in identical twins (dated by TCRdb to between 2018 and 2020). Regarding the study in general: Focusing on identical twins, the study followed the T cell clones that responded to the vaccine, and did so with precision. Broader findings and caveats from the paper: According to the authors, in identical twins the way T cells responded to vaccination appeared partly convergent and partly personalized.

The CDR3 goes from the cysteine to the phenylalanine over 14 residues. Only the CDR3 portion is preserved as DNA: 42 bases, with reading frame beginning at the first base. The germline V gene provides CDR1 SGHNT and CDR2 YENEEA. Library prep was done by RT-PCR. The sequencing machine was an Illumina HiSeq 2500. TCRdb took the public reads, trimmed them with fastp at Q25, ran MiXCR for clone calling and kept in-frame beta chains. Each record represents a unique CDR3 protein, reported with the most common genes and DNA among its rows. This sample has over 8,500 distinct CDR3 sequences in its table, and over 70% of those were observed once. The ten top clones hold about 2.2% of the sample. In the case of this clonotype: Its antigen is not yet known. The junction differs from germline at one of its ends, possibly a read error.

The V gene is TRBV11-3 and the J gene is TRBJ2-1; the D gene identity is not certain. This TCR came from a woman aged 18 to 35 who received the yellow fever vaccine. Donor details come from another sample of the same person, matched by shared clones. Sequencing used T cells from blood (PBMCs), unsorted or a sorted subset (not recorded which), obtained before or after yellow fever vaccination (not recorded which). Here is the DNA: TGTGCCAGCACCTTAGAACTTACATACAATGAGCAGTTCTTC. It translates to CASTLELTYNEQFF.